This TCR beta chain came from a study of T cell responses to AZD1222 COVID-19 vaccine. The study, taken as a whole, reports: At study baseline, merely more than 5 AZD1222 recipients were seropositive. Along spike, vaccine-associated CD4 TCRs were found throughout, with dominance at 160-218 and 743-854. In a largely white British group with more females than males, clonal diversity was possibly underestimated.

This table comes from immunoSEQ multiplex PCR, and its TCRdb copy is limited to in-frame clones, with some not included. The sample lists about 94,000 clones, approximately 90% occurring once. Worth noting for this clone: The antigen remains unidentified.

This CDR3 spans 15 amino acids. Germline V gene sequence: CDR1 MNHEY, CDR2 SMNVEV (reference sequence). Trimming left V 0 bases short and J 3 bases short, with 9 bases between. Pooling of second doses given at about 4 or about 12 weeks was done. The sequencing here drew on peripheral blood, taken 28 days after the second AZD1222 dose. The rearrangement uses TRBV27 and TRBJ1-5; D may be TRBD1 (5 bases). The receptor's source is an adult who received the AZD1222 COVID-19 vaccine. The CDR3 coding sequence is TGTGCCAGCAGTTTATCGGGGGGGAACAATCAGCCCCAGCATTTT. Protein sequence: CASSLSGGNNQPQHF.